The present T cell receptor beta chain was sequenced within a study of blood T cell repertoires in COVID-19. Study-level information: The United States, Italy and Spain supplied acute and convalescent COVID-19 samples. T cells, B-cell-depleted T cells, or PBMCs supplied cDNA or gDNA.

It was during active infection that Seattle patients were enrolled and then longitudinally followed. Per the original data handling: Amplification with reference gene primers provided the estimates of nucleated cell counts. The method was immunoSEQ multiplex PCR; TCRdb's version includes in-frame clones alone and lacks a portion of them. The V and J calls and clone size were taken over from that table, and D and trimming were inferred from the DNA. The sample has roughly 290,000 clones, roughly 84% seen once. This CDR3 is built from 12 residues. Germline V gene data show CDR1 as GTSNPN and CDR2 as SVGIG (reference sequence). Trimming stripped 4 bases from V and 1 base from J, with 4 bases between.

This chain uses TRBV30 with TRBJ1-4; unclear D gene. The source of this sequence is an older person with COVID-19, enrolled during active disease. The specimen sequenced was peripheral blood. CDR3 DNA: TGTGCCTGGACCCGAACTAATGAAAAACTGTTTTTT. Translation gives CAWTRTNEKLFF.